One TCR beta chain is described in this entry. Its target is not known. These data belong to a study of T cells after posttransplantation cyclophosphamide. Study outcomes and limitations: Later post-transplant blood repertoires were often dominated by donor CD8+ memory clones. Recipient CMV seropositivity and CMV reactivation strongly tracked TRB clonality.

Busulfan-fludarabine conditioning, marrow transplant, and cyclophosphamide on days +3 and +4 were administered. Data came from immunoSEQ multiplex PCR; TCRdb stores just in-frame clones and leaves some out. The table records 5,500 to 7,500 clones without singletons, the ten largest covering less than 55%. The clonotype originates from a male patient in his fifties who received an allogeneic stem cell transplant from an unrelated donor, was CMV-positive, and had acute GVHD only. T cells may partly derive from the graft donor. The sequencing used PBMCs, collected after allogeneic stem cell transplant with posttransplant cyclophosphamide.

CDR3 sequence (DNA): TGTGCCTGTAGTGGTATTGCCGGGGAGCTGTTTTTT. Protein: CACSGIAGELFF. This rearrangement joins TRBV11-2 to TRBJ2-2; no firm D call. The CDR3 length is 12 residues. In germline, CDR1 is SGHAT, CDR2 FQNNGV. Trimming took 11 bases from V and 6 from J, leaving 13 bases between them.